Described below is a single T cell receptor (beta chain) sequence and its context. The source of the sample is a study of PD-L1 blockade in urothelial cancer. About the study: About 85% of the roughly 30 patients comprised males who had bladder-origin urothelial cancer. Blood yielded a median of about 150,000 T cells per sample.

This CDR3 comprises 15 residues. Germline V gene sequence: CDR1 MGHRA, CDR2 YSYEKL. Unmatched junction bases numbered 7, after V lost 4 bases and J lost 5 bases. PCRs were each spiked with synthetic TCR analog templates. Only in-frame clones appear in the TCRdb table, and some are missing; sequencing was by immunoSEQ multiplex PCR. This sample yields around 66,000 clones, of which almost 90% are seen a single time; around 11% belongs to the top ten. The sample's time point: peripheral blood 6 weeks after treatment start. Patients suffered from locally advanced or metastatic urothelial carcinoma. This receptor was taken from a man in his sixties with urothelial cancer. The sequences come from PBMCs, collected around atezolizumab (anti-PD-L1) treatment. This chain uses TRBV4-1 with TRBJ2-1; 8 nucleotides match TRBD2. Here the CDR3 reads CASSPSGSSHNEQFF. CDR3 coding DNA: TGCGCCAGCAGCCCCAGCGGGAGTTCCCACAATGAGCAGTTCTTC.